This TCR beta chain was recorded in a study of blood T cell repertoires in COVID-19. Overall study context: Samples of COVID-19 (acute and convalescent) were obtained from the United States, Italy and Spain. Nucleic acid was either cDNA or gDNA, and it came from T cells, B-cell-depleted T cells, or PBMCs.

In the authors' workflow: From reference gene primer amplification, estimates of nucleated cell counts were derived. This table comes from immunoSEQ multiplex PCR, and its TCRdb copy is limited to in-frame clones, with some not included. Clone size and the V and J calls come from that table; the DNA yielded D and trimming. This table holds about 25,000 clones, 85% to 90% found once. This clone was counted a few times. The V gene's germline CDR1 is LNHDA and CDR2 SQIVND (reference sequence). This CDR3 is 12 amino acids long. V lost 6 bases and J 3 bases, leaving 6 bases between the germline ends. The origin of this receptor is a man in his 70s with active COVID-19. The chain links TRBV19 to TRBJ1-5; D is unresolved. The source material was peripheral blood. CDR3 in amino acids: CASSPYNQPQHF. CDR3 nucleotides: TGTGCCAGTAGCCCCTACAATCAGCCCCAGCATTTT.